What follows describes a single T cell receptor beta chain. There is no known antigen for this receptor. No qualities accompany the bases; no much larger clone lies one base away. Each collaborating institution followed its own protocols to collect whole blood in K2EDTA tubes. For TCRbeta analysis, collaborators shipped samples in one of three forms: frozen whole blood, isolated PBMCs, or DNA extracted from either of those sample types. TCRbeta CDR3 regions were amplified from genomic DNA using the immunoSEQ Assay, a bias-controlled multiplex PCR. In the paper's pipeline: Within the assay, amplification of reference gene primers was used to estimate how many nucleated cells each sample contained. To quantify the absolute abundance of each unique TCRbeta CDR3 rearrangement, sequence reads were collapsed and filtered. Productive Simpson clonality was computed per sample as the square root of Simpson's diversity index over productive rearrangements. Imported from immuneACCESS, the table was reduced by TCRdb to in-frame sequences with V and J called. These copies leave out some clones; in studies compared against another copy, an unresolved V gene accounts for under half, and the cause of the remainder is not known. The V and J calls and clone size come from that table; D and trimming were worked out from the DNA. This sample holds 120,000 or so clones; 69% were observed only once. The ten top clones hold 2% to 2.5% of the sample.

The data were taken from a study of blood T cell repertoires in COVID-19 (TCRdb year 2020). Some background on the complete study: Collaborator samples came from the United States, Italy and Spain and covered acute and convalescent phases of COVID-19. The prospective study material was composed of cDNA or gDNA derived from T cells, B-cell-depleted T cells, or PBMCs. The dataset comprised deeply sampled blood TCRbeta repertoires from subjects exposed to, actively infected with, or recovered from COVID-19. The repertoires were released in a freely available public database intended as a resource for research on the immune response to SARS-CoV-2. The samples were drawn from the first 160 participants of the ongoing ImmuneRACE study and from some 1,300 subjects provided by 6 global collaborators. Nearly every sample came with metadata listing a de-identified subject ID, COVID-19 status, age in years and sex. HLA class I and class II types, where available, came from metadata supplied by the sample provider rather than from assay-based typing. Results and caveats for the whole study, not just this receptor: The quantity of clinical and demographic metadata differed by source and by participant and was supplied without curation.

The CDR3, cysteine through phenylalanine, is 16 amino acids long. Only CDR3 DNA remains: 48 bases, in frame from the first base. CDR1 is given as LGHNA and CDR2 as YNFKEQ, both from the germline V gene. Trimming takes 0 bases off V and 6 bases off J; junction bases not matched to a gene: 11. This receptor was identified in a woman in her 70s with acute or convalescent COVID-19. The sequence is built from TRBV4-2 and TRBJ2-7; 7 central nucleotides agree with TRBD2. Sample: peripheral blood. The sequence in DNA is TGTGCCAGCAGCCAAGATAGGTGGGAGGGATCCCCCGAGCAGTACTTC. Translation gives CASSQDRWEGSPEQYF.